This entry concerns a single T cell receptor beta chain. Its antigen target is currently unknown. No much larger clonotype is one base removed from it; base qualities were not supplied. The intended sense of this specimen's treatment or condition label: suppressive antiretroviral therapy. As a nonspecific positive control representing the CD4+ T cell repertoire, the cells were stimulated with anti-CD3/anti-CD28 magnetic beads. Responding CD4+ T cells were sorted by upregulation of both CD40 ligand and CD69. Participants were HIV-1-infected adults who started suppressive ART during chronic infection. Plasma HIV-1 RNA had been undetectable (below 50 copies/mL) in participants for at least 4 years. To be included, participants needed a CD4+ T cell count above 400 cells/uL and a positive CMV serology. Before stimulation, PBMCs were isolated using density centrifugation and then depleted of CD8+ T cells. CD8-depleted PBMCs were stimulated for about 17 hours with anti-CD28/CD49d costimulation, CD40-blocking antibody and enfuvirtide to prevent new infections. Sorting was done on either a Beckman Coulter MoFlo Legacy or an XDP sorter, and propidium iodide was used to exclude dead cells. Genomic DNA was extracted using the QIAamp DNA Mini Kit for samples with more than one million cells and using the Quick-DNA Microprep Kit for all other samples.

This specimen comes from a study of persistence of HIV-infected CD4 T cells (dated by TCRdb to the early 2020s). About the study as a whole: The median time the participants had spent on suppressive ART was approximately eight years. Peripheral blood samples of up to roughly 200 mL were collected at multiple time points, except for two participants, who underwent leukapheresis at a single time point. Anti-CD3/anti-CD28 stimulation activated a higher proportion of cells, with a lower memory fraction, than antigen stimulation. CMV- and HIV-1 Gag-responding CD4+ T cells were isolated from ART-treated individuals so that antigen-driven clonal expansion of HIV-1-infected cells could be examined. TCRbeta sequencing assessed the clonality of all cells in each sorted population, while proviral sequencing assessed the clonality of infected cells. In the cross-participant TCR cluster analysis, 8 participants were included for CMV and over five participants were included for Gag. The study at large found these results: Only a small number of individuals took part in the study, and only a limited range of antigens was tested. Enrichment of degenerate expanded CDR3beta sequences was found in antigen-responding cells, suggesting convergent selection of CD4+ responses to CMV and Gag. Restriction of bulk TCR analyses to the rare CMV-responding cells that actually carried HIV-1 proviruses was not possible. A correlation was observed between TCR oligoclonality and proviral oligoclonality within the same sorted populations. Significantly lower TCRbeta richness was observed in CMV- and Gag-responding cells than in anti-CD3/anti-CD28-responding cells, and higher oligoclonality was observed in CMV-responding cells than in CD3/CD28-stimulated and Gag-responding cells.

Here V drops 1 base and J drops 2 bases, and the junction holds 9 bases not matched to any gene. The germline V gene yields SGHTA for CDR1 and FQGNSA for CDR2. The CDR3 measures 17 amino acids from cysteine to phenylalanine. Only CDR3 DNA remains: 51 bases, in frame from the first base. The immunoSEQ hsTCRB assay version 4 in survey mode was used to sequence TCRbeta repertoires from genomic DNA. Genomic DNA was diluted to roughly 9.3 ng/uL, and up to roughly 1 ug per sample was used for TCRbeta sequencing. In the authors' own workflow: Analysis of the TCRbeta data was done in ImmunoSeq Analyzer 3.0, and diversity was computed on productive nucleotide rearrangements. Lower-bound TCR diversity was estimated with the improved Chao index, and clonality with the Gini coefficient using the Immunarch R package. Different nucleotide rearrangements encoding the same CDR3beta amino acid sequence were treated as distinct clonotypes. Differential abundance analysis identified TCRbeta sequences significantly enriched in antigen-responding cells relative to anti-CD3/anti-CD28-activated cells. Using predicted peptide-MHC specificity as the basis, GLIPH2 grouped TCRs into clusters, both for each participant individually and for the merged data sets that combined participants. TCRdb retrieved this table from immuneACCESS and kept in-frame rearrangements only. Not all clones are present; in checked studies, unresolved V genes account for under half, and no reason is known for the remainder. V, J and clone size are taken as reported in that table, and D and trimming were inferred from the DNA itself. The sample data list tens of thousands of clones, and 75% to 90% of these were observed just once. Around 3.2% of the sample belongs to the ten largest clones.

This TCR was recovered from an adult woman with HIV who was CMV-seropositive. This material consisted of CD4+ T cells sorted from PBMCs after approximately 18-hour stimulation, taken from a patient who received antiretroviral therapy. The sample's cell subset or site label is to be understood as: CD40L+CD69+ CD4 T cells responding to anti-CD3/anti-CD28 beads, representing the overall repertoire. The rearrangement combines TRBV7-2 with TRBJ2-5, with TRBD2 matching 8 junction bases. The sequenced DNA is TGTGCCAGCAGCTTAGTTTACGGACTAGCTTCTCAAGAGACCCAGTACTTC. Protein translation: CASSLVYGLASQETQYF.